The rows below give T cell receptor beta chains drawn from one sample of a study of cytomegalovirus exposure and HLA in healthy donors. Some clones are missing from TCRdb's copy, which holds only in-frame ones; the method was immunoSEQ multiplex PCR. This sample has 150,000 or so clones, with approximately 84% found just once. The sample was PBMCs. Source of these receptors: a man aged 25 to 45 in good health and CMV-seropositive. Both conserved end residues are part of each CDR3. Fields, in order: V gene, J gene, CDR3 protein.

TRBV6-5	TRBJ1-1	CASSADRGNTEAFF
TRBV7-2	TRBJ1-2	CASRPGGGYGYTF
TRBV4-1	TRBJ2-1	CASSFRDRGVNEQFF
TRBV13	NA	CASSSRGYEQYF
TRBV7-9	TRBJ2-1	CASSLAGTSNEQFF
TRBV6-5	TRBJ2-1	CASRAGTSGRGEQFF
TRBV28	TRBJ2-3	CASPLSVLVRTDTQYF
TRBV9	TRBJ2-3	CASSVGGGGGSDTQYF
TRBV28	TRBJ1-1	CASTRGEAFF
TRBV27	TRBJ2-5	CASSQPQLAGGVETQYF
TRBV6-5	TRBJ2-2	CAASGLAGGQLFF
TRBV7-8	TRBJ1-2	CASSLGQGASGYTF
TRBV28	TRBJ2-2	CASRNTGELFF
TRBV7-2	TRBJ2-7	CASSRVTSGMSTYEQYF
TRBV27	TRBJ2-1	CASSSPLAGGFYNEQFF
TRBV7-3	TRBJ2-3	CASSSYDGSTDTQYF
TRBV6-5	TRBJ2-5	CASTQDGQETQYF
TRBV11-2	TRBJ2-3	CASSAGSTQYF
TRBV28	TRBJ2-3	CASTRTDTQYF
TRBV2	TRBJ2-7	CASSEDGAFGEQYF
TRBV5-1	TRBJ2-1	CASSPQAGVANEQFF
TRBV19	TRBJ1-5	CASSLTGLNQPQHF
TRBV18	TRBJ2-5	CASSLAGGEETQYF
TRBV6-6	TRBJ1-2	CASRTGFGYTF
TRBV7-8	TRBJ1-5	CASSLGPRGSANQPQHF
TRBV6-6	TRBJ1-3	CASSYGGASGNTIYF
TRBV9	TRBJ2-3	CASSVMSSGTDTQYF
TRBV5-1	TRBJ1-1	CASSLSQGGYRGVVAFF
TRBV6-5	TRBJ2-1	CASSFLDRNEQFF
TRBV5-1	TRBJ1-2	CASSLEGNYGYTF
TRBV19	TRBJ1-2	CASSTPTIGSYGYTF
TRBV28	TRBJ1-5	CASSGPTGFNQPQHF
TRBV27	TRBJ1-2	CASSSGLTGYTF
TRBV28	TRBJ2-2	CASSLQGFFTGELFF
TRBV7-3	TRBJ2-1	CASSLGLAGDNEQFF
TRBV11-1	TRBJ2-3	CASSFAGDTQYF
TRBV7-9	TRBJ1-1	CSSSLAWDRAFF
TRBV9	TRBJ1-1	CASSAEGVWTPGRAFF
TRBV10-2	TRBJ2-7	CASRDSGGYEQYF
TRBV7-2	TRBJ2-5	CASSFYGTADQETQYF
TRBV28	TRBJ1-3	CASSLNTISGNTIYF
TRBV6-1	TRBJ1-6	CASSQNRVRPLHF
TRBV5-1	TRBJ2-5	CASSLGQGRETQYF
TRBV30	TRBJ1-2	CAWSPSQGAPYGYTF
TRBV6-1	TRBJ1-3	CASSEDRSGGNTIYF
TRBV21-1	NA	CASSITGIRGEQYF